These T cell receptor beta chains were read from a single sample in a study of blood T cell repertoires in COVID-19. Clones were read by immunoSEQ multiplex PCR, and TCRdb kept only the in-frame ones, dropping some. This table has 70,000 to 85,000 clones, approximately 80% appearing once. Sequencing was carried out using peripheral blood. These TCRs come from a man of 80 years or more with acute or convalescent COVID-19. Each CDR3 is given with its conserved first and last residue. D genes are given only for firm matches. Size is omitted from some rows. Given values are once, few, many or a class for expanded clones.

TRBD1 TRBJ1-3 - TRBV9 TGTGCCAGCAGCGTAGTGGCCACAGGGGGGGGAAACACCATATATTTT CASSVVATGGGNTIYF
- TRBJ1-5 few TRBV19 TGTGCCAGTAGGGCAGGACAAAATAGCAATCAGCCCCAGCATTTT CASRAGQNSNQPQHF
- TRBJ2-1 once TRBV6-6 TGTGCCAGCACCCAGGGCAATGAGCAGTTCTTC CASTQGNEQFF
- TRBJ1-1 - TRBV6-6 TGTGCCAGCAGTTTAGAAAACACTGAAGCTTTCTTT CASSLENTEAFF
- TRBJ1-4 - TRBV3-1/TRBV3-2 TGTGCCAGCAGCCAAGCGGGTTCGGCTAATGAAAAACTGTTTTTT CASSQAGSANEKLFF
TRBD2 TRBJ2-1 once TRBV24-1 TGTGCCACCAGTAGCGGGGCGGCTGGGGGTCCCAATGAGCAGTTCTTC CATSSGAAGGPNEQFF
- TRBJ2-7 - TRBV6-6 TGTGCCACCCAGGATCCTATAGGGGGATACGAGCAGTACTTC CATQDPIGGYEQYF
TRBD1 TRBJ2-4 - TRBV30 TGTGCCTGGAGTACGACAGGGGGAAACATTCAGTACTTC CAWSTTGGNIQYF
TRBD2 TRBJ2-3 once TRBV9 TGTGCCAGCAGCATTTCCGGGACTAGCGTAGATACGCAGTATTTT CASSISGTSVDTQYF
- TRBJ1-5 - TRBV6-6 TGTGCCAGCAGTTACTCGTCTATTCAGCCCCAGCATTTT CASSYSSIQPQHF
- TRBJ1-1 - TRBV2 TGTGCCAGCAGTGAGGACAGTTTGGGTGCTTTCTTT CASSEDSLGAFF
- TRBJ1-1 - TRBV2 TGTGCCAGCACCTCAGCTGGGGCGAACACTGAAGCTTTCTTT CASTSAGANTEAFF
TRBD1 TRBJ1-2 - TRBV6-5 TGTGCCAGCAGTTACCGGGACAGGGCGAATGGCTACACCTTC CASSYRDRANGYTF
TRBD1 TRBJ2-7 few TRBV7-8 TGTGCCAGCAGCCCGCGGACAGGGGTTTTTTACGAGCAGTACTTC CASSPRTGVFYEQYF
TRBD2 TRBJ2-5 - TRBV4-2 TGTGCCAGCAGCCAAGATGCGGGAGTTGGGACCCAGTACTTC CASSQDAGVGTQYF
- TRBJ2-5 - TRBV27 TGTGCCAGCGGGGCCCAAGGACATCAAGAGACCCAGTACTTC CASGAQGHQETQYF
- TRBJ2-2 - TRBV5-1 TGCGCCAGCAGGACCGCGGGGCTGGTCACCGGGGAGCTGTTTTTT CASRTAGLVTGELFF
- TRBJ1-6 - TRBV9 TGTGCCAGCAGCGCCAGCTCCTATAATTCACCCCTCCACTTT CASSASSYNSPLHF
- TRBJ1-1 - TRBV7-3 TGTGCCAGCAGCTTAACTGCGCGGGAGAACACTGAAGCTTTCTTT CASSLTARENTEAFF
- TRBJ1-5 - TRBV5-4 TGTGCCAGCAGCTTGGACAGGAATCAGCCCCAGCATTTT CASSLDRNQPQHF
TRBD1 TRBJ2-2 - TRBV5-4 TGTGCCAGCAGCTCCTCCGGGACAGGGAGTACCGGGGAGCTGTTTTTT CASSSSGTGSTGELFF
- TRBJ1-3 - TRBV30 TGTGCCTGGCAACGGAGCTCTGGAAACACCATATATTTT CAWQRSSGNTIYF
TRBD1 TRBJ2-1 - TRBV6-5 TGTGCCAGCAGGGAGACAGGGGGAGAATACAATGAGCAGTTCTTC CASRETGGEYNEQFF
- TRBJ1-5 - TRBV4-1 TGCGCCAGCAGCCGCCAGGATGATAGCAATCAGCCCCAGCATTTT CASSRQDDSNQPQHF
TRBD1 TRBJ1-5 - TRBV19 TGTGCCAGTATCAGGACAGGGGGCTACCGGGCCTATAGCAATCAGCCCCAGCATTTT CASIRTGGYRAYSNQPQHF
- TRBJ2-3 once TRBV11-2 TGTGCCAGCACCAACCTAGCAGATACGCAGTATTTT CASTNLADTQYF
- TRBJ2-3 - TRBV25-1 TGTGCCAGCAGGAGCGCGGGGGCGCTCACAGATACGCAGTATTTT CASRSAGALTDTQYF
- TRBJ2-5 once TRBV5-1 TGCGCCAGCAGCTTGGGTGGGGAGTACCAAGAGACCCAGTACTTC CASSLGGEYQETQYF
- TRBJ1-2 - TRBV11-2 TGTGCCAGCAGTTTGTGGTCGGGGAGAGAGGCTTATGGCTACACCTTC CASSLWSGREAYGYTF
- TRBJ2-1 - TRBV7-3 TGTGCCAGCAGCTTAGGAGCGGACAGCCTGCAGCAGTTCTTC CASSLGADSLQQFF
- TRBJ2-5 - TRBV27 TGTGCCAGCAGTAAGAGGGGGACCCAAGAGACCCAGTACTTC CASSKRGTQETQYF
TRBD1 TRBJ2-7 - TRBV15 TGTGCCACCAGCAGAGAGACAGGGGGGTCCTACGAGCAGTACTTC CATSRETGGSYEQYF
TRBD1 TRBJ1-5 - TRBV2 TGTGCCAGCAGCTGGGACAGGGGAGATCAGCCCCAGCATTTT CASSWDRGDQPQHF
- TRBJ1-5 - TRBV30 TGTGCCTGGAGTCTTACAGGGATTCAGCCCCAGCATTTT CAWSLTGIQPQHF
TRBD2 TRBJ2-2 - TRBV9 TGTGCCAGCAGCTCCACTAGCGGGGGGGCTTACACCGGGGAGCTGTTTTTT CASSSTSGGAYTGELFF
TRBD2 TRBJ2-7 - TRBV7-6 TGTGCCAGCAGCTTACTCCATTTCTCTAGCGGGGGCCCTAACTACGAGCAGTACTTC CASSLLHFSSGGPNYEQYF